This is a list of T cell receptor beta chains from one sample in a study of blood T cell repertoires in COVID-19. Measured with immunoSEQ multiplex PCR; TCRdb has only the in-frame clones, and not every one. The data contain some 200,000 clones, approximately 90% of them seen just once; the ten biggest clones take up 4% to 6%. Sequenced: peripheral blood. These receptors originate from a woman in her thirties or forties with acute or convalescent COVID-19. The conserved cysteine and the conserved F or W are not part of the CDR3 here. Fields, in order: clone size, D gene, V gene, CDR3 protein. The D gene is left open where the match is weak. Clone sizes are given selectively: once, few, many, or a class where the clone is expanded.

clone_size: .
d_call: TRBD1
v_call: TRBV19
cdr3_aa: ASSVSTGSSEAF

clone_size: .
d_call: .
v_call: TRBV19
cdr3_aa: ASNNAAGVPGNTIY

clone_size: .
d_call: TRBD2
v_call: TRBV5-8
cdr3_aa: ASSPGLAGAYNEQF

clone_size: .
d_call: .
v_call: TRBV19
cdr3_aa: ASSIEGRKTGELF

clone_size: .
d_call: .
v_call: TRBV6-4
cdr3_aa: ASSDSRETTRSNQPQH

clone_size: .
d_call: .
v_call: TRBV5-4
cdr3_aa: ASSLGPGNTEAF

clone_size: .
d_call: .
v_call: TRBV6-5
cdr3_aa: ASSYPGANTGELF

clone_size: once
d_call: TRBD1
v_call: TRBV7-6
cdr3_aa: ASSLALSDRGPRNYGYT

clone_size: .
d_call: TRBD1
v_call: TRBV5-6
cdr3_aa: ASSLSGGNYGYT

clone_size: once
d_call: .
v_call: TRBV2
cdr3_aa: AIPAGYAYT

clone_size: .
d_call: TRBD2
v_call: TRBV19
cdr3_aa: ASSETSRNEQF

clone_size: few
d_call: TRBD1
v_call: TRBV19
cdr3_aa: ASSRPQGAAADTQY

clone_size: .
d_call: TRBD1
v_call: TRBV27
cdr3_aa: ASSFNRGLNYGYT

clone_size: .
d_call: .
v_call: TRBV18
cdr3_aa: ASSPQGKNTGELF

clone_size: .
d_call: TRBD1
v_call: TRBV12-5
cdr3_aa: ASGLVTGGSYGYT

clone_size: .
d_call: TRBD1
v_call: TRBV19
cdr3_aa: ASSQGQGAEKLF

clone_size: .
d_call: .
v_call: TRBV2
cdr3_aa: ASSRANYGYT

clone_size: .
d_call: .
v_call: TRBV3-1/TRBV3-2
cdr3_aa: ASSGILNTEAF

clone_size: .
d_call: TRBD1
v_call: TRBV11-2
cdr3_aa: ASSFGNRGRWGGYGYT

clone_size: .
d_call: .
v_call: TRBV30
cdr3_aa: AWSVQGARTEAF

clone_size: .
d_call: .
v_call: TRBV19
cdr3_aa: ASTQGRGTEAF

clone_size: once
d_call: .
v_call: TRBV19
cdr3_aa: ASRGDSIGSPLH

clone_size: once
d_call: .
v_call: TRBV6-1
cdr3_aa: ASSEAGRGYGYT

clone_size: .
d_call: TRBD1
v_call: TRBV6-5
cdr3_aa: ASSRDRLNTEAF

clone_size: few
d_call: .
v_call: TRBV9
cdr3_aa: ASSVGGPGELF

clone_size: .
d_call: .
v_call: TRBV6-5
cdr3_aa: ASSYQMGRGGELF

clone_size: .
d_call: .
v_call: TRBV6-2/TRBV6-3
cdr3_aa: ASTPLARVYNEQF

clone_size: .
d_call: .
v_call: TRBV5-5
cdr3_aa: ASSSGPNLRDSYNSPLH

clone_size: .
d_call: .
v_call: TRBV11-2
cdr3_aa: ASSFYWAGEQF

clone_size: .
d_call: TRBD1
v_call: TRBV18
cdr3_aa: ASSPTQGNGYT

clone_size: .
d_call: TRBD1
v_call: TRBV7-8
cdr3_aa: ASSLASGTVKF

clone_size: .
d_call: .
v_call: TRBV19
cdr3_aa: ASSIARVSNEKLF

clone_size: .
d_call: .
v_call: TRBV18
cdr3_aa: ASSLSYTEAF

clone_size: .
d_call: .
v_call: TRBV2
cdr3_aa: ASSPQETQY

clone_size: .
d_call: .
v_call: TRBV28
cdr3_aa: ASSLSDSSYNSPLH

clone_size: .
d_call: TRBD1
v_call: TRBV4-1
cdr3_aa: ASSQYPDRAVTSPLH